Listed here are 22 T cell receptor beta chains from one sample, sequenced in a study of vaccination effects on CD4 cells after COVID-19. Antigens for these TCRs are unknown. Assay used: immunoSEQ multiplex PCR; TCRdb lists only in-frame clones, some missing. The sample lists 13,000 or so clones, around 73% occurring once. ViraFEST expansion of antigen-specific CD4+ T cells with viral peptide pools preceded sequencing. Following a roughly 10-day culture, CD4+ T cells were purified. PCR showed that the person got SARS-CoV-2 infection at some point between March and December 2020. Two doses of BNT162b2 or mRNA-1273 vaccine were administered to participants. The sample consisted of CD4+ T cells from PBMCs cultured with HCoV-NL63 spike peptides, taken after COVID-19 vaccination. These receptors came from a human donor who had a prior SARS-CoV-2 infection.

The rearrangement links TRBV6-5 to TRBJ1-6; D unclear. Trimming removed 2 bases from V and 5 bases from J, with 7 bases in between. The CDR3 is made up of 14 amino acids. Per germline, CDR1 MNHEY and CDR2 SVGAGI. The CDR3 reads CASSYGVNNSPLHF. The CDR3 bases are TGTGCCAGCAGTTACGGGGTTAATAATTCACCCCTCCACTTT.

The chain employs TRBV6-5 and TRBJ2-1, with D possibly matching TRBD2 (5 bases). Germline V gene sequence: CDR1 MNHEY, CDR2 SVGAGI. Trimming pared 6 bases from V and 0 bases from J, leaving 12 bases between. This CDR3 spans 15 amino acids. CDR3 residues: CASRPGLSSYNEQFF. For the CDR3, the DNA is TGTGCCAGCAGACCCGGACTCAGCTCCTACAATGAGCAGTTCTTC.

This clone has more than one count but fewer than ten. The CDR3 loop is CASSSGQGAETQYF. For the CDR3, the DNA is TGTGCCAGCAGCTCCGGACAGGGGGCTGAGACCCAGTACTTC. The J gene is TRBJ2-5, the V gene TRBV5-6; 11 bases map to TRBD1. CDR1 and CDR2 from the germline V gene are SGHDT and YYEEEE. This CDR3 is 14 amino acids long. Trimming took 3 bases from V and 5 from J; bases not matched to a gene: 3. The variable domain in full, with the rest retrieved from reference TRBV5-6 and TRBJ2-5, is DAGVTQSPTHLIKTRGQQVTLRCSPKSGHDTVSWYQQALGQGPQFIFQYYEEEERQRGNFPDRFSGHQFPNYSSELNVNALLLGDSALYLCASSSGQGAETQYFGPGTRLLVL.

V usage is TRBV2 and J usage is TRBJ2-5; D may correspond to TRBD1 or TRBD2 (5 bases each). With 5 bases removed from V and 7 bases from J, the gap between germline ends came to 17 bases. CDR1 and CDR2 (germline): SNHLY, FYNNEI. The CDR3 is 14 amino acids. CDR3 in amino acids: CASSSSRGAGTQYF. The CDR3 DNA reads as TGTGCCAGCAGTTCAAGTAGAGGGGCGGGGACCCAGTACTTC.

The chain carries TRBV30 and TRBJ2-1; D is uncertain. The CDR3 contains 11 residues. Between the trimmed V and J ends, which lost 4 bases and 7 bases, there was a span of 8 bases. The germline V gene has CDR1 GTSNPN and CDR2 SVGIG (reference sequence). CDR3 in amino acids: CAWNRLNEQFF. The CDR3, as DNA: TGTGCCTGGAATCGCCTTAATGAGCAGTTCTTC.

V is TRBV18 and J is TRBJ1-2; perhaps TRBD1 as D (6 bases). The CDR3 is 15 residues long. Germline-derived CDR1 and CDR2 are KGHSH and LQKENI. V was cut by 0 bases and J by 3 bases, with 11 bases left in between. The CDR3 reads CASSPPTGADYGYTF. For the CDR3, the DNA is TGTGCCAGCTCACCACCGACGGGGGCGGACTATGGCTACACCTTC.

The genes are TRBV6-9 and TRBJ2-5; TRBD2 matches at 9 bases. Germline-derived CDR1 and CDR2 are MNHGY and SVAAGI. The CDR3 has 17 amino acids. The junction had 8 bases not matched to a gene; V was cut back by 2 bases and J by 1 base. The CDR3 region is CASSYLGSGGTQETQYF. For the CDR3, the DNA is TGTGCCAGCAGTTATCTTGGAAGCGGGGGGACCCAAGAGACCCAGTACTTC.

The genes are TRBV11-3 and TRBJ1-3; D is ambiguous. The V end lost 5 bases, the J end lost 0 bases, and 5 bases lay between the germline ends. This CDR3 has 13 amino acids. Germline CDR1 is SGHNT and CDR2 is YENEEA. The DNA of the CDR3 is TGTGCCAGCAGCCAGAACTCTGGAAACACCATATATTTT. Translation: CASSQNSGNTIYF.

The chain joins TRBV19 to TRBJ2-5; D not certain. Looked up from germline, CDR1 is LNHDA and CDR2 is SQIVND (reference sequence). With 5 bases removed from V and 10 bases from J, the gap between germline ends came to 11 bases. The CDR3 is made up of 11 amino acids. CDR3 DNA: TGTGCCAGTAGTGCCGAGGTTGTCCAGTACTTC. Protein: CASSAEVVQYF.

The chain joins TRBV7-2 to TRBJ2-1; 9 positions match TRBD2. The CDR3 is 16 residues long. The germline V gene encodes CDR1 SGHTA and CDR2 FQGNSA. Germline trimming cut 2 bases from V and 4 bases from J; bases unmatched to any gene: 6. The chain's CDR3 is CASSLISLAGYNEQFF. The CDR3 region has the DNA TGTGCCAGCAGCTTAATCTCCCTAGCGGGGTACAATGAGCAGTTCTTC.

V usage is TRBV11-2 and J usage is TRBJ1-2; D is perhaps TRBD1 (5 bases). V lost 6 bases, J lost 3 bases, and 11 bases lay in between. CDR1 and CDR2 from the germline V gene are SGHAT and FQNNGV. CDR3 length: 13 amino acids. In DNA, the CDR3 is TGTGCCAGCAGGGAGGGAGGGGACTATGGCTACACCTTC. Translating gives CASREGGDYGYTF.

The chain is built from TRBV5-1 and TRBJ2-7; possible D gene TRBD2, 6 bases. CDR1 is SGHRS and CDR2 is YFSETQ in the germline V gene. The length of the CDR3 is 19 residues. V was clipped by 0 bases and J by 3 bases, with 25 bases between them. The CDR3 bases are TGCGCCAGCAGCTTGGCCAGTAGCGGCGGGTCCCTTGGCGTCTACGAGCAGTACTTC. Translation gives CASSLASSGGSLGVYEQYF. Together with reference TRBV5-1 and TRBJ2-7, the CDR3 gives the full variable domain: KAGVTQTPRYLIKTRGQQVTLSCSPISGHRSVSWYQQTPGQGLQFLFEYFSETQRNKGNFPGRFSGRQFSNSRSEMNVSTLELGDSALYLCASSLASSGGSLGVYEQYFGPGTRLTVT.

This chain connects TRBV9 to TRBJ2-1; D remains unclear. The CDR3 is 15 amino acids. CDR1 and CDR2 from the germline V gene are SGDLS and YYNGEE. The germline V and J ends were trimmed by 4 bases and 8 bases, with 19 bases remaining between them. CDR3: CASSPFSGSLHEQFF. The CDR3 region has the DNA TGTGCCAGCAGCCCATTTTCGGGTTCGTTGCATGAGCAGTTCTTC.

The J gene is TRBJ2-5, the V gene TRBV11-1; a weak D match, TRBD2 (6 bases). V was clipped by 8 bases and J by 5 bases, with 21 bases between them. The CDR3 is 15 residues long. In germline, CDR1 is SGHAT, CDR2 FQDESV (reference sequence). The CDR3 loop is CASGSILAARETQYF. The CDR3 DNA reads TGTGCCAGCGGCAGTATACTAGCCGCCAGGGAGACCCAGTACTTC. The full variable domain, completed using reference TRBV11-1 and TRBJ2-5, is EAEVAQSPRYKITEKSQAVAFWCDPISGHATLYWYRQILGQGPELLVQFQDESVVDDSQLPKDRFSAERLKGVDSTLKIQPAELGDSAMYLCASGSILAARETQYFGPGTRLLVL.

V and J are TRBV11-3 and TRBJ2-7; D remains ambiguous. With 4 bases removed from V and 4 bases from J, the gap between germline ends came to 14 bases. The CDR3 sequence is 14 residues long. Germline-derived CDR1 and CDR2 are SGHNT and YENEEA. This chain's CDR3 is CASSYPEYIYEQYF. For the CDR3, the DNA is TGTGCCAGCAGCTATCCGGAGTACATATACGAGCAGTACTTC. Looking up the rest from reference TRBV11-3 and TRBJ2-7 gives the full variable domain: EAGVVQSPRYKIIEKKQPVAFWCNPISGHNTLYWYLQNLGQGPELLIRYENEEAVDDSQLPKDRFSAERLKGVDSTLKIQPAELGDSAVYLCASSYPEYIYEQYFGPGTRLTVT.

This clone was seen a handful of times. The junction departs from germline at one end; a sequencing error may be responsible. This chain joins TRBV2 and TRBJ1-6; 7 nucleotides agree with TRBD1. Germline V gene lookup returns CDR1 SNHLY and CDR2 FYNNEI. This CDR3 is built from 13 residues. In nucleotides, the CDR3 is TGTGCCAGCAGTACCGGGACAGTCTCCTCCTTGTTGTTT. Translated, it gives CASSTGTVSSLLF.

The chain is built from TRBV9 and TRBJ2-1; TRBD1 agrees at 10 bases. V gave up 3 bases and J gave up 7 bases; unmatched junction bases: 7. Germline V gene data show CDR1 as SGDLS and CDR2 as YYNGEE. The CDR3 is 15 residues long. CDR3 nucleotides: TGTGCCAGCAGCGCAAGACAGGGGGCGCAGAATGAGCAGTTCTTC. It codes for CASSARQGAQNEQFF.

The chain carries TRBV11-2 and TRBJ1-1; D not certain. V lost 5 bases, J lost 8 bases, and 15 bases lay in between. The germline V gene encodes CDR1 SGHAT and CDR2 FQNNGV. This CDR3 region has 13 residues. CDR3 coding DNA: TGTGCCAGCAGCCGTGTTGTGGAGACGGAAGCTTTCTTT. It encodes CASSRVVETEAFF.

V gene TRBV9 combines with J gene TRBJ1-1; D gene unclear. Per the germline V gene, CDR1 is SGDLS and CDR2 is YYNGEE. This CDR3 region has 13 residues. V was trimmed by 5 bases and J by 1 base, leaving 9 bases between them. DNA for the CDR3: TGTGCCAGCAGACCAAGAACGAACACTGAAGCTTTCTTT. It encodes CASRPRTNTEAFF.

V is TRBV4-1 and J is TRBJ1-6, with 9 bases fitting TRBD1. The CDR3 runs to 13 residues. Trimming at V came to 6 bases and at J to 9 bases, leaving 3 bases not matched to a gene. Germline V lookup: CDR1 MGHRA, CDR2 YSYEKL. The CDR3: CASRSQGASPLHF. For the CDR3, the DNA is TGCGCCAGCAGGTCACAGGGGGCTTCACCCCTCCACTTT.

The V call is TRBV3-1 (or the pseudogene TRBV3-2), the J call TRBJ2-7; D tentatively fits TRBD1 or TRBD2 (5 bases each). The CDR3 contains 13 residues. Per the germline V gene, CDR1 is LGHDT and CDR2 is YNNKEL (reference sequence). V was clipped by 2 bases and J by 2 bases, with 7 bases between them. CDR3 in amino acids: CASSQRGPYEQYF. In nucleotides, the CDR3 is TGTGCCAGCAGCCAAAGGGGACCCTACGAGCAGTACTTC.

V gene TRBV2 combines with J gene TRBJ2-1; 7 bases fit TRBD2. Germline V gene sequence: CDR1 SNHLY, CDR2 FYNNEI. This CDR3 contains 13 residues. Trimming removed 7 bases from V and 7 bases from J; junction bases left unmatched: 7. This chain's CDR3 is CASIPTGGNEQFF. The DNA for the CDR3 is TGTGCCAGCATACCTACCGGGGGGAATGAGCAGTTCTTC.